This TCR beta chain was sequenced in a study of blood T cell repertoires in COVID-19. As processed by the authors: Using reference gene primer amplification, nucleated cell counts were estimated. TCRdb's copy holds only in-frame clones and misses some; the assay was immunoSEQ multiplex PCR. V and J calls and clone size are given by that table; D and trimming were obtained from the DNA. Among about 300,000 clones listed, around 85% were seen once. V shed 1 base and J 12 bases; nucleotides not matched to a gene: 10. The germline V gene has CDR1 SGDLS and CDR2 YYNGEE. The CDR3 length is 16 residues. The source is a human donor with COVID-19, enrolled during active disease. The donor label of this sample is uncertain. What was sequenced was peripheral blood. The chain employs TRBV9 and TRBJ2-1, with 13 bases aligning to TRBD2. Here the CDR3 DNA reads TGTGCCAGCAGCGTAAATCCGGGACTAGCGGGATTACGGCAGTTCTTC. Protein: CASSVNPGLAGLRQFF. Full variable domain (outside the CDR3, taken from reference TRBV9 and TRBJ2-1): DSGVTQTPKHLITATGQRVTLRCSPRSGDLSVYWYQQSLDQGLQFLIQYYNGEERAKGNILERFSAQQFPDLHSELNLSSLELGDSALYFCASSVNPGLAGLRQFFGPGTRLTVL.